The T cell receptor (beta chain) described here comes from a study of cytomegalovirus exposure and HLA in healthy donors. Study-level information: In an earlier analysis, around 120 million unique TCR beta sequences were found from about 179 million T cells.

Notes on the study in general: Per a prior analysis, the majority of TCR beta V segments were productive roughly 87% or roughly 30% of the time. In a later analysis, a genetic analysis reported fewer productive-TCR N-insertions in an Asian-associated ancestry cluster than the cohort average. The classifier was said to identify cytomegalovirus status with high specificity and sensitivity.

With regard to this clone: Its antigen remains unidentified.

It was with 60 Vbeta and 13 Jbeta primers that the PCR ran. Assay used: immunoSEQ multiplex PCR; TCRdb lists only in-frame clones, some missing. The sample has 100,000 to 120,000 clones; over 80% are singletons. Input material: PBMCs. The sequence was collected from a man aged 18 to 29 in good health and CMV-seronegative.

The CDR3 reads CATSRVGDRVSYGYTF. The CDR3 nucleotides are TGTGCCACCAGCAGAGTCGGGGACAGGGTCTCCTATGGCTACACCTTC. The genes are TRBV15 and TRBJ1-2; 9 bases map to TRBD1. The V gene's germline CDR1 is LNHNV and CDR2 YYDKDF (reference sequence). The V and J ends lost 1 base and 4 bases, in that order; junction bases with no gene match: 7. This CDR3 is 16 amino acids long.